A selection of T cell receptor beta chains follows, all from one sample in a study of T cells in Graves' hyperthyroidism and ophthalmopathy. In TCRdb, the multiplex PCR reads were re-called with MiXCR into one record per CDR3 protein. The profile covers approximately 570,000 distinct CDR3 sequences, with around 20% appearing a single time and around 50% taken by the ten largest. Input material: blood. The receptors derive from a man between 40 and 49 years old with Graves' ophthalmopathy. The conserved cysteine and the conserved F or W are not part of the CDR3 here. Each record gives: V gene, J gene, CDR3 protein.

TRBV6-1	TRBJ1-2	ASSETSGQDPYGYT
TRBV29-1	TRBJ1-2	SVPSGTNYGYT
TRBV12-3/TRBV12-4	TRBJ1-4	ASSYRGMDEKLF
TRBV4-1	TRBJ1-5	ASNPVGSNQPQH
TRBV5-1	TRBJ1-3	ASSLAGYLSGNTIY
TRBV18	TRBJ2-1	ASSPPGFYNEQF
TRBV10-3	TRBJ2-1	AIRTGEHNEQF
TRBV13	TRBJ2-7	ASSLNINHEQY
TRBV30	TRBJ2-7	AWGERSEQY
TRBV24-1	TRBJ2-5	ATSDWGEETQY
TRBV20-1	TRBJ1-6	SARETGSTPLH
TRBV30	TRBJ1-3	AWTDSGNTIY
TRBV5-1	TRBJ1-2	ASSLNRPNYGYT
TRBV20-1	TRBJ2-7	SARGATSGRYEQY
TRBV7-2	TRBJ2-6	ASSLDGLAGYGANVLT
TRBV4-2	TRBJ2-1	ASSQDRTTPRTEQF
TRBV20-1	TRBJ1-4	SARAGTDFEKLF
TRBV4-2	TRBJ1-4	ASSQGGVGGERLF
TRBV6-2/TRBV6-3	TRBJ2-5	ASKQGEPGETQY
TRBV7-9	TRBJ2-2	ASSSPAGASTGELF
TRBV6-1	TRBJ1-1	ASSNSLGVGAF
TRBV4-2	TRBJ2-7	ASSQAAGQGTYEQY
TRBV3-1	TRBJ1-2	ASSQAQGDNYGYT
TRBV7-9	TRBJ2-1	ASGLAGEAEQF
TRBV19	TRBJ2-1	ASSIVMTSGSNEQF
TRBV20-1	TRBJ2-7	SASPLAGPTYEQY
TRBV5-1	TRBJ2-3	ASSLAWGRTDTQY